The clone carrying this T cell receptor (beta chain) has only a few counts. Its antigen is unidentified. CDR1 is SGHVS and CDR2 is FQNEAQ in the germline V gene. Trimming shortened V by 2 bases and J by 6 bases, and 16 bases separated the two germline ends. The CDR3 loop spans 15 amino acids. This sample stems from a study of early T cells in non-severe SARS-CoV-2 infection. As for the study in general: Chains from this unsorted whole-blood bulk RNA could not be paired.

General study findings and limits: Private and CD4 specificities were missed by VDJdb matching, which favored anti-spike CD8 responses.

The library protocol tagged individual cDNA molecules with unique molecular identifiers. MiXCR was run by TCRdb on the 5' RACE reads, yielding one entry per CDR3 protein. This sample yields 100,000 to 150,000 distinct CDR3 sequences, of which more than 12% are seen a single time; roughly a fifth belongs to the top ten. The sequence came from an adult who was a healthcare worker with PCR-confirmed SARS-CoV-2 infection or an uninfected control (not recorded which). Sequenced: whole blood. The rearrangement links TRBV7-8 to TRBJ1-2; weak D call: TRBD1 (5 bases). The CDR3 reads CASSLSVPGHDGYTF. The CDR3 DNA reads as TGTGCCAGCAGCTTATCGGTTCCGGGGCATGATGGCTACACCTTC. The full variable domain, rest sourced from reference TRBV7-8 and TRBJ1-2, is GAGVSQSPRYKVAKRGQDVALRCDPISGHVSLFWYQQALGQGPEFLTYFQNEAQLDKSGLPSDRFFAERPEGSVSTLKIQRTQQEDSAVYLCASSLSVPGHDGYTFGSGTRLTVV.